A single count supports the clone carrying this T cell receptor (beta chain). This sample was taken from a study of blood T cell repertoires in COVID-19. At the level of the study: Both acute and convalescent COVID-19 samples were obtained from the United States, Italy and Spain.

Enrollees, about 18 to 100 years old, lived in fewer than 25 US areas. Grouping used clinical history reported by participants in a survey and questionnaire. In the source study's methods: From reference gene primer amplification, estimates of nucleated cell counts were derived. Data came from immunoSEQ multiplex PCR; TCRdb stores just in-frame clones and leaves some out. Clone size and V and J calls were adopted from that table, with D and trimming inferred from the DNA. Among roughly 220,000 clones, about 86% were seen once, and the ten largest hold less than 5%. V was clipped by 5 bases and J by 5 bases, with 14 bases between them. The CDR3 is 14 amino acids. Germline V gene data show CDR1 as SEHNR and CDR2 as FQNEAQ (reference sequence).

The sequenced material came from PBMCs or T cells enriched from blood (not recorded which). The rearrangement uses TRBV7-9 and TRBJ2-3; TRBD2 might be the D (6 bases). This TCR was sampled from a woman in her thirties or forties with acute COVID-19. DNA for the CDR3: TGTGCCAGCAGCGGCGGAGGGTCGCTAGATACGCAGTATTTT. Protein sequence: CASSGGGSLDTQYF.